This TCR beta chain was identified during a study of graft-versus-host responses after intestinal transplantation. Study results and limitations: GvH clones detected in recipient marrow included some appearing first in ileum or blood.

This table comes from immunoSEQ multiplex PCR, and its TCRdb copy is limited to in-frame clones, with some not included. The repertoire holds just under 85,000 clones, around 90% seen once, with around 7.6% in the top ten. On this clone itself: The antigen is unknown.

In germline, CDR1 is LNHDA, CDR2 SQIVND (reference sequence). The CDR3 consists of 20 residues. J lost 4 bases, V lost 2 bases, and 20 bases had no gene match. The rearrangement joins TRBV19 to TRBJ1-1, with 9 bases aligning to TRBD1. Specimen: unstimulated CD8+ T cells sorted from spleen or lymph node cells, collected before transplant. This clonotype was obtained from a human donor who was the organ donor for an intestinal transplant. The DNA of the CDR3 is TGTGCCAGTAGTATACGGGACAGGGTCGTGTCCAGGTGGATTCCCACTGAAGCTTTCTTT. Translation gives CASSIRDRVVSRWIPTEAFF.